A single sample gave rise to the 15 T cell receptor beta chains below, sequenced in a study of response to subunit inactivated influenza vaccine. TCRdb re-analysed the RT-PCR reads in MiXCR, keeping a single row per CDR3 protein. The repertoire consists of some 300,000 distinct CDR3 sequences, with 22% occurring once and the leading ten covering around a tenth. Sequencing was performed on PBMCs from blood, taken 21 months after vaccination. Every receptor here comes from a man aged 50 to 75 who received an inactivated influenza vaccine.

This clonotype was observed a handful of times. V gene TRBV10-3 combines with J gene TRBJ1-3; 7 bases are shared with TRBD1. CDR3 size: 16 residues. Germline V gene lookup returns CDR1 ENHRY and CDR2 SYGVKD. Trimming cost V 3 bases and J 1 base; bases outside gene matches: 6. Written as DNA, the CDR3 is TGTGCCATCAGTGAACTGACAGGGCTTTCTGGAAACACCATATATTTT. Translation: CAISELTGLSGNTIYF.

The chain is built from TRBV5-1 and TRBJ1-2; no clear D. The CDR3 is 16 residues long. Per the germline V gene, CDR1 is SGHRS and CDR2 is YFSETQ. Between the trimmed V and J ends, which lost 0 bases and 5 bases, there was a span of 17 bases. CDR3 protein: CASSLASGDGRYGYTF. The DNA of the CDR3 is TGCGCCAGCAGCTTGGCGTCAGGCGACGGGAGGTATGGCTACACCTTC.

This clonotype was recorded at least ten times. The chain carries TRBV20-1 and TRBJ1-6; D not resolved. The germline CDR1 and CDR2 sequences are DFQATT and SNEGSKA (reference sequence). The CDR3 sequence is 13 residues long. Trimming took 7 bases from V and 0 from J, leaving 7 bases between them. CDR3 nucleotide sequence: TGCAGTGTCTCCGGCTCCTATAATTCACCCCTCCACTTT. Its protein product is CSVSGSYNSPLHF.

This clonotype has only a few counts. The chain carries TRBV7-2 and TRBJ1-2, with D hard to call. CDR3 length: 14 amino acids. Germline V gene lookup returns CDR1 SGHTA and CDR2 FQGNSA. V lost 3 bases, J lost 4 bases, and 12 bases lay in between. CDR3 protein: CASSFRSPGYGYTF. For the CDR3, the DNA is TGTGCCAGCAGCTTTAGGAGCCCGGGCTATGGCTACACCTTC.

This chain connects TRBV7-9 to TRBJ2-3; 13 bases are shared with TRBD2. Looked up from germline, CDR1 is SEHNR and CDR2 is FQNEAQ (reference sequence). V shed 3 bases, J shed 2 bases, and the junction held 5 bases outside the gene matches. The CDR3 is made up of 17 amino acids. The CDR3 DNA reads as TGTGCCAGCAGCTTCAGGGGACTAGCGGGGAACACAGATACGCAGTATTTT. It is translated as CASSFRGLAGNTDTQYF.

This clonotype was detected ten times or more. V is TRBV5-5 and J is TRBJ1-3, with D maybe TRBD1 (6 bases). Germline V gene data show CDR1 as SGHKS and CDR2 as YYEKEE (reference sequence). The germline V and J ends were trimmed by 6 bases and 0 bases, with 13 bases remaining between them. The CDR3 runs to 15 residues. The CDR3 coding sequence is TGTGCCAGCAACCCCTCAGGGGTCTCTGGAAACACCATATATTTT. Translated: CASNPSGVSGNTIYF.

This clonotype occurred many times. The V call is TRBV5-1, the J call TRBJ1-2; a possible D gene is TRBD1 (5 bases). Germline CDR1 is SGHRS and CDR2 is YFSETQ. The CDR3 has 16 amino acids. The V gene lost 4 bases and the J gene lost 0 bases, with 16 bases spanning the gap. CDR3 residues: CASSPGWGVANYGYTF. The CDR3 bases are TGCGCCAGCAGCCCAGGATGGGGGGTAGCTAACTATGGCTACACCTTC.

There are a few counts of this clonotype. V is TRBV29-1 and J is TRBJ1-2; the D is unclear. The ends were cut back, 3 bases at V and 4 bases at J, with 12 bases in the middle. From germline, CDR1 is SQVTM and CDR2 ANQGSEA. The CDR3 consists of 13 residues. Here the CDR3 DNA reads TGCAGCGTTGATGGGGATCCGGCCTATGGCTACACCTTC. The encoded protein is CSVDGDPAYGYTF.

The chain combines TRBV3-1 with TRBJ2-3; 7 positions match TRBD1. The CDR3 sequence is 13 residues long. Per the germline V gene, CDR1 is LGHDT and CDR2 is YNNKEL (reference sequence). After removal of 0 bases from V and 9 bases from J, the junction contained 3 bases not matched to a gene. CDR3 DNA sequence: TGTGCCAGCAGCCAAGAAGTACAGGGGACGCAGTATTTT. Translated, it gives CASSQEVQGTQYF.

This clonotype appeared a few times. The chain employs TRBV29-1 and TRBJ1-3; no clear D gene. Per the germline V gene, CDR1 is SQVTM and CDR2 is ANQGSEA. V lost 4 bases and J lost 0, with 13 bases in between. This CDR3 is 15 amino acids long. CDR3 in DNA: TGCAGCGTTGTTATCGGCAGCCGCTCTGGAAACACCATATATTTT. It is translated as CSVVIGSRSGNTIYF. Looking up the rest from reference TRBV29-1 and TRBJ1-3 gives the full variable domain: SAVISQKPSRDICQRGTSLTIQCQVDSQVTMMFWYRQQPGQSLTLIATANQGSEATYESGFVIDKFPISRPNLTFSTLTVSNMSPEDSSIYLCSVVIGSRSGNTIYFGEGSWLTVV.

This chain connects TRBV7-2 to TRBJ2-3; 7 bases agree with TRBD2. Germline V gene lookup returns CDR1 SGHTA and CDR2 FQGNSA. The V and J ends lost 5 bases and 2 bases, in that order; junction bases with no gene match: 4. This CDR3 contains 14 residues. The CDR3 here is CASSISGNTDTQYF. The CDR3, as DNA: TGTGCCAGCAGCATCAGCGGGAACACAGATACGCAGTATTTT.

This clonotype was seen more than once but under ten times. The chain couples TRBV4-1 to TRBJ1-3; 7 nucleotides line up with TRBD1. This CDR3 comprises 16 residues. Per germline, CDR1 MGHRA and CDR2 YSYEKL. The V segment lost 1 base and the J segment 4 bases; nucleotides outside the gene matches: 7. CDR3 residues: CASSQVTGLEGNTIYF. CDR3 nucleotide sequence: TGCGCCAGCAGCCAAGTGACAGGGTTGGAGGGAAACACCATATATTTT.

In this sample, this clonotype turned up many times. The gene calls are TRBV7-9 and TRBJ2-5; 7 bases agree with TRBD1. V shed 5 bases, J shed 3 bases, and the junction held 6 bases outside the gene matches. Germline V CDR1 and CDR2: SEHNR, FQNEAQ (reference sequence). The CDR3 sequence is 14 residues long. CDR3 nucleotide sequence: TGTGCCAGCAGCACGGGACAGCCAAAAGAGACCCAGTACTTC. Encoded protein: CASSTGQPKETQYF.

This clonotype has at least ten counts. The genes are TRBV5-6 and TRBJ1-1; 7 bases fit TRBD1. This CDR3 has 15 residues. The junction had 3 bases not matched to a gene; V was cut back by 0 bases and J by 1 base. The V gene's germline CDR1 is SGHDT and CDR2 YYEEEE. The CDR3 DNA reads TGTGCCAGCAGCTTGGGATCAGGGGGGAACACTGAAGCTTTCTTT. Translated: CASSLGSGGNTEAFF.

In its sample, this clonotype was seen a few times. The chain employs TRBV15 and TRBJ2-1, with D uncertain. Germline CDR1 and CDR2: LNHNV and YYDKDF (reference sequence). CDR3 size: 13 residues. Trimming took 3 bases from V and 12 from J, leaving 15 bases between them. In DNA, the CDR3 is TGTGCCACCAGCAGCGAATATACAATCGGGCAGTTCTTC. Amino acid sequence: CATSSEYTIGQFF.